The 11 T cell receptor beta chains in this list originate from one sample, sequenced in a study of T cell changes during pregnancy in multiple sclerosis. Clones were read by immunoSEQ multiplex PCR, and TCRdb kept only the in-frame ones, dropping some. The table records 40,000 to 45,000 clones, roughly 94% of them present only once. The sample was peripheral blood, taken in the third trimester of pregnancy. These receptors originate from a female donor with multiple sclerosis, enrolled in a pregnancy study.

The chain has TRBV30 and TRBJ2-3; D might be TRBD2 (6 bases). Per the germline V gene, CDR1 is GTSNPN and CDR2 is SVGIG (reference sequence). The CDR3 has 12 residues. The V end lost 3 bases, the J end lost 5 bases, and 9 bases lay between the germline ends. The CDR3 DNA sequence: TGTGCCTGGAGCGGGAGAAGAGATACGCAGTATTTT. Translated, it gives CAWSGRRDTQYF. The full variable domain, completed using reference TRBV30 and TRBJ2-3, is SQTIHQWPATLVQPVGSPLSLECTVEGTSNPNLYWYRQAAGRGLQLLFYSVGIGQISSEVPQNLSASRPQDRQFILSSKKLLLSDSGFYLCAWSGRRDTQYFGPGTRLTVL.

This sequence joins TRBV7-9 and TRBJ2-7, with 12 bases that match TRBD2. Germline V gene lookup returns CDR1 SEHNR and CDR2 FQNEAQ (reference sequence). The V segment lost 5 bases and the J segment 6 bases; nucleotides outside the gene matches: 8. The CDR3 extends over 15 amino acids. The CDR3 region is CASSPGLAGISEQYF. Here the CDR3 DNA reads TGTGCCAGCAGCCCCGGACTAGCGGGAATAAGCGAGCAGTACTTC.

This rearrangement joins TRBV27 to TRBJ1-6; 7 bases line up with TRBD1. Trimming cost V 1 base and J 7 bases; bases outside gene matches: 7. Germline V gene sequence: CDR1 MNHEY, CDR2 SMNVEV (reference sequence). The CDR3 totals 16 residues. CDR3 loop: CASSLFQGGWNSPLHF. CDR3 bases: TGTGCCAGCAGTTTATTTCAGGGGGGATGGAATTCACCCCTCCACTTT.

This rearrangement joins TRBV6-5 to TRBJ1-4; D not certain. Trimming removed 2 bases from V and 1 base from J, with 8 bases in between. Germline CDR1 reads MNHEY; CDR2 reads SVGAGI. The CDR3 is 15 amino acids. CDR3 bases: TGTGCCAGCAGTTACATCCGGGGAACTAATGAAAAACTGTTTTTT. Translating gives CASSYIRGTNEKLFF.

The rearrangement uses TRBV27 and TRBJ2-7; 8 bases agree with TRBD1. J lost 4 bases, V lost 4 bases, and 12 bases had no gene match. The CDR3 runs 16 residues. Germline V lookup: CDR1 MNHEY, CDR2 SMNVEV (reference sequence). CDR3 protein: CASSSITGQGPYEQYF. The CDR3 DNA sequence: TGTGCCAGCAGTTCGATTACCGGACAGGGTCCATACGAGCAGTACTTC.

This CDR3 reads CASSNRGNTEAFF. The CDR3 coding sequence is TGTGCCAGCAGTAACAGGGGGAACACTGAAGCTTTCTTT. V usage is TRBV6-1 and J usage is TRBJ1-1, with TRBD1 matching 7 bases. The trim removed 5 bases at V and 1 base at J, leaving 1 base unmatched. This CDR3 is built from 13 residues. Germline lookup yields CDR1 MNHNS and CDR2 SASEGT.

The rearrangement links TRBV30 to TRBJ2-7, with TRBD2 matching 11 bases. Germline CDR1 and CDR2: GTSNPN and SVGIG (reference sequence). The CDR3 has 14 amino acids. With V trimmed by 2 bases and J by 4 bases, 4 bases remained unmatched. The chain's CDR3 is CAWSLAGGPYEQYF. In nucleotides, the CDR3 is TGTGCCTGGAGTCTAGCGGGAGGACCTTACGAGCAGTACTTC.

This rearrangement joins TRBV4-2 to TRBJ2-3; D not certain. CDR1 is LGHNA and CDR2 is YNFKEQ in the germline V gene. This CDR3 comprises 12 residues. Between the trimmed V and J ends, which lost 1 base and 11 bases, there was a span of 10 bases. The CDR3 protein is CASSQVPVLQYF. In DNA, the CDR3 is TGTGCCAGCAGCCAAGTTCCGGTGTTGCAGTATTTT.

The chain employs TRBV6-5 and TRBJ1-1, with 7 bases aligning to TRBD1. The CDR3 has 13 residues. Trimming cost V 6 bases and J 5 bases; bases outside gene matches: 6. Germline V gene data show CDR1 as MNHEY and CDR2 as SVGAGI. The chain's CDR3 is CASRNTGETEAFF. The CDR3 bases are TGTGCCAGCAGGAACACAGGGGAGACTGAAGCTTTCTTT.

This chain joins TRBV9 and TRBJ2-1; D is perhaps TRBD1 (5 bases). This CDR3 spans 15 amino acids. V shed 4 bases and J shed 0 bases, with 11 bases lying between them. Germline lookup yields CDR1 SGDLS and CDR2 YYNGEE. In DNA form, the CDR3 reads TGTGCCAGCAGCCGACAGACCAGCTCCTACAATGAGCAGTTCTTC. Translated, it gives CASSRQTSSYNEQFF.

The rearrangement uses TRBV5-5 and TRBJ2-7; D call uncertain. V lost 4 bases to trimming and J lost 5 bases, with 13 bases between them. CDR3 size: 13 residues. Per the germline V gene, CDR1 is SGHKS and CDR2 is YYEKEE (reference sequence). The CDR3 sequence: CASSRAVVDEQYF. The CDR3 DNA reads as TGTGCCAGCAGCCGAGCCGTAGTCGACGAGCAGTACTTC.